The 19 T cell receptor beta chains below were found in one sample sequenced in a study of blood T cells in healthy people across ages. The authors ran a second PCR of roughly 6 to 12 cycles using a sample-barcoded 5' primer and a J-beta primer mix. TCRdb used MiXCR to reprocess the 5' RACE reads, holding one entry per CDR3 protein. The sample lists some 760,000 distinct CDR3 sequences; more than 20% were seen once. This sample also belongs to another study, concerning T cells of mothers and their children.

Sequenced material: blood. These receptors were obtained from a boy between 10 and 17 years old in good health.

The chain recombines TRBV5-1 with TRBJ1-2, with D possibly being TRBD1 (5 bases). Trimming shortened V by 0 bases and J by 7 bases, and 16 bases separated the two germline ends. This CDR3 region has 15 residues. Germline V gene lookup returns CDR1 SGHRS and CDR2 YFSETQ. The CDR3 sequence is CASSLATGPGLGYTF. For the CDR3, the DNA is TGCGCCAGCAGCTTGGCCACCGGGCCAGGGCTTGGCTACACCTTC.

This rearrangement joins TRBV12-3 or TRBV12-4 to TRBJ2-7; D may be TRBD1 or TRBD2 (6 bases each). The V end lost 7 bases, the J end lost 5 bases, and 18 bases lay between the germline ends. There are 14 residues in the CDR3. This CDR3 is CASTQDPGANEQYF. CDR3 bases: TGTGCCAGCACACAGGATCCGGGGGCCAACGAGCAGTACTTC.

This clonotype was detected a few times. Mismatch with germline at one junction end may stem from a read error. This chain connects TRBV7-7 to TRBJ2-5, with 8 bases fitting TRBD1. Germline V lookup: CDR1 SSHAT, CDR2 FNYEAQ (reference sequence). This CDR3 comprises 15 residues. CDR3 loop: CASSRGQGVKETQYF. CDR3 bases: TGTGCTAGCAGCCGCGGACAGGGCGTAAAAGAGACCCAGTACTTC.

In nucleotides, the CDR3 is TGTGCCAGCAGCGTAGGGGGACACCTCCCGGGGGGCTACACCTTC. This translates into CASSVGGHLPGGYTF. The chain links TRBV9 to TRBJ1-2, with a weak D call TRBD1 (6 bases). Deletions cut 0 bases from V and 8 bases from J, with 17 bases between. The CDR3 contains 15 residues. The germline gives CDR1 SGDLS, CDR2 YYNGEE.

This clonotype was counted between two and nine times. The V gene is TRBV11-3, the J gene TRBJ1-1, with a weak D call TRBD1 (6 bases). V dropped 0 bases and J dropped 4 bases, with 12 bases sitting between them. Germline CDR1 and CDR2: SGHNT and YENEEA. The CDR3 sequence is 15 residues long. CDR3 amino acids: CASSLDSRGATEAFF. DNA of the CDR3: TGTGCCAGCAGCTTAGATTCTCGGGGGGCCACTGAAGCTTTCTTT.

The chain couples TRBV20-1 to TRBJ2-2; maybe TRBD2 (5 bases). This CDR3 comprises 18 residues. The ends were cut back, 6 bases at V and 6 bases at J, with 29 bases in the middle. In germline, CDR1 is DFQATT, CDR2 SNEGSKA (reference sequence). CDR3 residues: CSALGLTLAPRRPGELFF. CDR3 nucleotide sequence: TGCAGTGCCCTAGGACTGACATTGGCCCCGCGGAGGCCCGGGGAGCTGTTTTTT.

The sample holds many counts of this clonotype. The V and J genes are TRBV12-3 or TRBV12-4 and TRBJ1-4; D uncertain. Trimming stripped 3 bases from V and 7 bases from J, with 9 bases between. This CDR3 is 13 amino acids long. The CDR3 sequence: CASSLTGFEKLFF. The CDR3 DNA reads TGTGCCAGCAGTTTGACCGGTTTTGAAAAACTGTTTTTT.

The genes are TRBV7-2 and TRBJ2-3, with TRBD2 identical over 10 bases. The CDR3 runs 16 residues. The V gene end was trimmed by 4 bases and the J gene end by 2 bases; junction bases not matched to a gene: 6. Germline loops: CDR1 SGHTA, CDR2 FQGNSA. This CDR3 is CASSSPLAGYTDTQYF. The CDR3 bases are TGTGCCAGCAGCTCTCCACTAGCGGGGTACACAGATACGCAGTATTTT.

This clonotype was observed a few times. The CDR3 spells CASSVGEGAFYGYTF. Written as DNA, the CDR3 is TGTGCCAGCAGCGTAGGAGAGGGGGCCTTCTATGGCTACACCTTC. The V gene is TRBV9, the J gene TRBJ1-2; 7 bases are shared with TRBD1. Trimming cost V 0 bases and J 4 bases; bases outside gene matches: 6. The germline CDR1 and CDR2 sequences are SGDLS and YYNGEE. This CDR3 spans 15 amino acids.

The V and J genes are TRBV7-2 and TRBJ2-3, with 8 nucleotides matching TRBD2. The J segment lost 3 bases and the V segment lost 5 bases, leaving 10 bases of the junction unmatched. CDR1 and CDR2 (germline): SGHTA, FQGNSA. CDR3 length: 16 amino acids. The CDR3 DNA follows: TGTGCCAGCAGCGCCTTACTAGCGGACACGACAGATACGCAGTATTTT. Amino acid sequence: CASSALLADTTDTQYF.

This rearrangement joins TRBV27 to TRBJ2-5; either TRBD1 or TRBD2 may supply D (6 bases each). The CDR3 has 16 amino acids. Germline V gives CDR1 MNHEY, CDR2 SMNVEV (reference sequence). Between the trimmed V and J ends, which lost 4 bases and 1 base, there was a span of 16 bases. The CDR3 sequence: CASSSIRGQIQETQYF. Written as DNA, the CDR3 is TGTGCCAGCAGTTCGATTCGGGGGCAAATCCAAGAGACCCAGTACTTC.

As to this clonotype: A much larger clone lies a single base off, so this may be a read error. The gene calls are TRBV6-6 and TRBJ1-4, with 9 bases fitting TRBD1. The CDR3 extends over 13 amino acids. Per the germline V gene, CDR1 is MNHNY and CDR2 is SVGAGI (reference sequence). CDR3 coding DNA: TGTGCCTGCAGCGGGACAGGGAATGAAAAACTGTTTTTT. Translating it yields CACSGTGNEKLFF.

This sequence joins TRBV7-3 and TRBJ2-7; 7 nucleotides match TRBD1. J gave up 7 bases and V 5 bases, and 14 bases lay outside the gene matches. Germline CDR1 reads SGHTA; CDR2 reads FQGTGA. This CDR3 is 15 amino acids long. CDR3: CASSPRQGPLGEQYF. CDR3 in DNA: TGTGCCAGCAGCCCACGACAGGGCCCACTAGGGGAGCAGTACTTC.

This clonotype was detected only a few times. An end of the junction differs from the germline gene, which may be a read error. V is TRBV20-1 and J is TRBJ2-3; 12 bases map to TRBD2. The CDR3 extends over 17 amino acids. Germline CDR1 DFQATT, CDR2 SNEGSKA (reference sequence). The CDR3 DNA is TGCAGTGCTAGAGAACTCCTAGCGGGAGGGCCGCCAGATACGCGGTATTTT. This codes for CSARELLAGGPPDTRYF.

This clonotype occurred a few times. The rearrangement joins TRBV12-3 or TRBV12-4 to TRBJ2-7; the D gene is possibly TRBD1 (6 bases). Trimming took off 5 bases at V and 5 bases at J, with 13 bases between the two ends. The length of the CDR3 is 13 residues. This chain's CDR3 is CASSPTGFHEQYF. CDR3 sequence (DNA): TGTGCCAGCAGTCCTACAGGGTTCCACGAGCAGTACTTC.

The chain employs TRBV7-2 and TRBJ2-7, with no clear D. The V gene lost 2 bases and the J gene lost 3 bases, with 11 bases spanning the gap. Germline lookup yields CDR1 SGHTA and CDR2 FQGNSA. This CDR3 spans 14 amino acids. CDR3 in DNA: TGTGCCAGCAGCTTAAAGAAGGGTAACTACGAGCAGTACTTC. This codes for CASSLKKGNYEQYF.

This clonotype has a handful of counts. This rearrangement joins TRBV7-9 to TRBJ1-1, with a weak D call TRBD1 (5 bases). V was shortened by 1 base and J by 4 bases, with 13 bases between the two germline ends. Germline V gives CDR1 SEHNR, CDR2 FQNEAQ (reference sequence). The CDR3 covers 15 residues. CDR3 amino acids: CASSLESLGGTEAFF. In nucleotides, the CDR3 is TGTGCCAGCAGCTTAGAGTCTCTCGGGGGCACTGAAGCTTTCTTT.

The chain uses TRBV4-2 and TRBJ1-6; a possible D gene is TRBD1 (6 bases). Deletions cut 3 bases from V and 8 bases from J, with 14 bases between. The V gene's germline CDR1 is LGHNA and CDR2 YNFKEQ. The CDR3 has 15 amino acids. The DNA for the CDR3 is TGTGCCAGCAGCCAGTCGGCAGGGGAGTATTCACCCCTCCACTTT. It yields the protein CASSQSAGEYSPLHF.

The genes are TRBV11-3 and TRBJ2-2; D remains unclear. The CDR3 is 13 residues long. Germline assignment: CDR1 SGHNT and CDR2 YENEEA. V was clipped by 2 bases and J by 4 bases, with 5 bases between them. The CDR3 DNA is TGTGCCAGCAGCTTATCGCCCACCGGGGAGCTGTTTTTT. Translation: CASSLSPTGELFF.